This TCR beta chain is drawn from a study of blood T cell repertoires in COVID-19. Study-wide background: Sources were T cells, B-cell-depleted T cells, or PBMCs; the material itself was cDNA or gDNA.

Germline assignment: CDR1 LGHDT and CDR2 YNNKEL (reference sequence). The germline V and J ends were trimmed by 1 base and 2 bases, with 11 bases remaining between them. The CDR3 extends over 15 amino acids. In the study's own analysis: Researchers report that nucleated cell counts were estimated from reference gene primer amplification. Sequencing used immunoSEQ multiplex PCR; TCRdb keeps in-frame clones, though not all of them. V, J and clone size are those of that table, while D and trimming were read from the DNA. The table has about 160,000 clones, about 80% seen once. Sequences were obtained from peripheral blood. V gene TRBV3-1 (or the pseudogene TRBV3-2) combines with J gene TRBJ2-5, with D possibly matching TRBD1 (5 bases). This receptor was identified in a man aged 60 to 75 with acute or convalescent COVID-19. CDR3 sequence reads: CASSQVGVAQETQYF. CDR3 bases: TGTGCCAGCAGCCAAGTAGGGGTTGCGCAAGAGACCCAGTACTTC.